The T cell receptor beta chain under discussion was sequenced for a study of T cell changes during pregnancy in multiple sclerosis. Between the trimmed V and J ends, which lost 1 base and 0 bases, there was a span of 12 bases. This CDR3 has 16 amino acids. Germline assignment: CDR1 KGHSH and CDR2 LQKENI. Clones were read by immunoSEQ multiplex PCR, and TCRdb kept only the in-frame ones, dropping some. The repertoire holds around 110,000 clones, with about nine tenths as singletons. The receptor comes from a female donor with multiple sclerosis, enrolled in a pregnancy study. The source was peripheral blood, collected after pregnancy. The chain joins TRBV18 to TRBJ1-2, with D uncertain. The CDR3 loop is CASSPRAGETNYGYTF. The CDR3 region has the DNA TGTGCCAGCTCACCACGAGCAGGCGAAACTAACTATGGCTACACCTTC.